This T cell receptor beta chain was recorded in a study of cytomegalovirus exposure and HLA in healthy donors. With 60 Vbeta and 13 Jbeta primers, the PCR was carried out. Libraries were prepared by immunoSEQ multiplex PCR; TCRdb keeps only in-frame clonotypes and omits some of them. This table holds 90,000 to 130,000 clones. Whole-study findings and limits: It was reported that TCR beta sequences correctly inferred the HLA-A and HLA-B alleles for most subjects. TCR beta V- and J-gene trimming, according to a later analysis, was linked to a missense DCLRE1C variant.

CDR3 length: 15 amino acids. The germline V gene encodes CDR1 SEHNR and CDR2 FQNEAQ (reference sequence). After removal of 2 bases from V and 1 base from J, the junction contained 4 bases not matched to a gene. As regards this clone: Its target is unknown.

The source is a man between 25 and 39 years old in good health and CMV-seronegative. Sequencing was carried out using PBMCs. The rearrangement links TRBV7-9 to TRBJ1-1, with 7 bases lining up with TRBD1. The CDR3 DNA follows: TGTGCCAGCAGCTTACCGGGACAGAGGAACACTGAAGCTTTCTTT. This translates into CASSLPGQRNTEAFF. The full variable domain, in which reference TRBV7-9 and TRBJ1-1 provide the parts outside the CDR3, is DTGVSQNPRHKITKRGQNVTFRCDPISEHNRLYWYRQTLGQGPEFLTYFQNEAQLEKSRLLSDRFSAERPKGSFSTLEIQRTEQGDSAMYLCASSLPGQRNTEAFFGQGTRLTVV.